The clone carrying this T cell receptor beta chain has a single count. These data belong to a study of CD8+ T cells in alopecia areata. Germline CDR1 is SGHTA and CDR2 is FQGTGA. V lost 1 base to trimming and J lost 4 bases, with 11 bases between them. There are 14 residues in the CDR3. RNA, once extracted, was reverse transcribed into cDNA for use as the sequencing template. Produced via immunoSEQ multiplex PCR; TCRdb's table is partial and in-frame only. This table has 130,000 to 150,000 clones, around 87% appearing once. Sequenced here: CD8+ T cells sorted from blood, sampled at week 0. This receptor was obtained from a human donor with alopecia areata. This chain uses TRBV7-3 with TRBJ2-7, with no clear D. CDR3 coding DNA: TGTGCCAGCAGCTTAAGGCAGCATAGGTACGAGCAGTACTTC. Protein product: CASSLRQHRYEQYF.